This entry lists 2 T cell receptor beta chains sequenced from one sample in a study of blood T cell repertoires in COVID-19. TCRdb keeps only in-frame clones here, not all; method: immunoSEQ multiplex PCR. Of under 100,000 clones listed, 80% were seen once; the top ten hold 9.5% to 15%. Material for sequencing was peripheral blood. Every receptor here comes from a woman in her thirties or forties with active or convalescent COVID-19.

The chain is built from TRBV5-1 and TRBJ2-7; a possible D gene is TRBD2 (5 bases). The CDR3 runs to 15 residues. The germline CDR1 and CDR2 sequences are SGHRS and YFSETQ. Trimming took 5 bases from V and 2 from J, leaving 17 bases between them. The CDR3 loop reads CASRPPGKSPYEQYF. As DNA, the CDR3 is TGCGCCAGCAGACCACCGGGAAAATCCCCCTACGAGCAGTACTTC.

The J gene is TRBJ2-3, the V gene TRBV6-2 or TRBV6-3; weak D call: TRBD2 (6 bases). CDR1 MNHEY and CDR2 SVGEGT come from the germline V gene. The CDR3 loop spans 18 amino acids. V shed 5 bases and J shed 1 base, with 22 bases lying between them. DNA of the CDR3: TGTGCCAGCAGTCTAAGGCGTGCCCTGGCTAGCGGCACAGATACGCAGTATTTT. It translates to CASSLRRALASGTDTQYF.